These 16 T cell receptor beta chains originate from one sample sequenced in a study of OX40 agonist ivuxolimab in advanced cancers. Method: immunoSEQ multiplex PCR; TCRdb's copy keeps in-frame clones and lacks some. The profile covers tens of thousands of clones, with around 85% appearing a single time and 42% taken by the ten largest. The sequencing used CD4+ or CD8+ T cells sorted from blood, collected in a trial of the OX40 agonist ivuxolimab. The receptor set was obtained from an adult with an advanced solid tumor such as melanoma, head and neck, liver or kidney cancer.

This sequence joins TRBV27 and TRBJ2-1, with 9 bases identical to TRBD2. Germline V gene data show CDR1 as MNHEY and CDR2 as SMNVEV (reference sequence). The J segment lost 10 bases and the V segment lost 2 bases, leaving 15 bases of the junction unmatched. The CDR3 loop spans 17 amino acids. This chain's CDR3 is CASSLTQASGVMGEQFF. CDR3 bases: TGTGCCAGCAGTTTAACCCAGGCTAGCGGGGTTATGGGGGAGCAGTTCTTC.

The rearrangement uses TRBV19 and TRBJ2-3, with no clear D. Germline CDR1 reads LNHDA; CDR2 reads SQIVND (reference sequence). Deletions cut 3 bases from V and 0 bases from J, with 10 bases between. There are 15 residues in the CDR3. In DNA, the CDR3 is TGTGCCAGTAGTATGTATCAAGCTAGCACAGATACGCAGTATTTT. Translated: CASSMYQASTDTQYF.

This chain links TRBV11-2 with TRBJ2-5; perhaps TRBD2 as D (5 bases). There are 14 residues in the CDR3. The V end was cut by 1 base, the J end by 5 bases, with 11 bases between. Germline values: CDR1 SGHAT, CDR2 FQNNGV. The CDR3 region is CASSLAGWEETQYF. The DNA of the CDR3 is TGTGCCAGCAGCTTAGCTGGTTGGGAGGAGACCCAGTACTTC. Variable domain in full (rest from reference TRBV11-2 and TRBJ2-5): EAGVAQSPRYKIIEKRQSVAFWCNPISGHATLYWYQQILGQGPKLLIQFQNNGVVDDSQLPKDRFSAERLKGVDSTLKIQPAKLEDSAVYLCASSLAGWEETQYFGPGTRLLVL.

The chain combines TRBV5-1 with TRBJ2-6; unclear D gene. The CDR3 is 15 amino acids. Between the trimmed V and J ends, which lost 0 bases and 4 bases, there was a span of 8 bases. Germline V gene data show CDR1 as SGHRS and CDR2 as YFSETQ. CDR3 in amino acids: CASSLVRQGANVLTF. As DNA, the CDR3 is TGCGCCAGCAGCTTGGTTCGCCAGGGGGCCAACGTCCTGACTTTC.

The rearrangement uses TRBV19 and TRBJ2-5; D perhaps matches TRBD1 (6 bases). With 4 bases removed from V and 1 base from J, the gap between germline ends came to 13 bases. Germline V gives CDR1 LNHDA, CDR2 SQIVND (reference sequence). The CDR3 length is 15 residues. CDR3 nucleotides: TGTGCCAGTAGTAATCCCGGACAGCTCCAAGAGACCCAGTACTTC. It translates to CASSNPGQLQETQYF.

J is TRBJ1-2 and V is TRBV14, with D perhaps TRBD1 (5 bases). The ends were cut back, 1 base at V and 7 bases at J, with 16 bases in the middle. The CDR3 extends over 15 amino acids. CDR1 SGHDN and CDR2 FVKESK come from the germline V gene. As DNA, the CDR3 is TGTGCCAGCAGCCAAGTCGACGGGGGATCATTTGGCTACACCTTC. The encoded protein is CASSQVDGGSFGYTF.

The chain combines TRBV2 with TRBJ2-5, with D perhaps assigned TRBD1 or TRBD2 (6 bases each). V was cut by 0 bases and J by 1 base, with 15 bases left in between. CDR1 SNHLY and CDR2 FYNNEI come from the germline V gene. The CDR3 length is 17 residues. This CDR3 is CASSEALGGAFQETQYF. The CDR3 region has the DNA TGTGCCAGCAGTGAAGCGCTGGGGGGCGCATTCCAAGAGACCCAGTACTTC.

The CDR3 DNA follows: TGTGCCAGCAGCGGTCGCCGGGACAGTGTTAGCAATCAGCCCCAGCATTTT. Residues: CASSGRRDSVSNQPQHF. The chain employs TRBV21-1 and TRBJ1-5; TRBD1, the table's D call, lacks a check against the DNA. TRBV21-1 is labeled a pseudogene. The CDR3 has 17 amino acids.

The chain employs TRBV6-5 and TRBJ2-7, with D perhaps matching TRBD1 (6 bases). This CDR3 has 14 residues. Germline CDR1 is MNHEY and CDR2 is SVGAGI. V was trimmed by 5 bases and J by 0 bases, leaving 11 bases between them. The DNA of the CDR3 is TGTGCCAGCAGTGGCCGACAGGTCTCCTACGAGCAGTACTTC. It specifies CASSGRQVSYEQYF.

This rearrangement joins TRBV4-2 to TRBJ2-7; maybe TRBD1 (5 bases). Deletions cut 0 bases from V and 2 bases from J, with 11 bases between. Germline CDR1 reads LGHNA; CDR2 reads YNFKEQ. CDR3 length: 15 amino acids. Written as DNA, the CDR3 is TGTGCCAGCAGCCAAGATCTCACAGGCCCCTACGAGCAGTACTTC. It specifies CASSQDLTGPYEQYF.

J is TRBJ2-1 and V is TRBV20-1; tentatively, D is TRBD1 (6 bases). The CDR3 contains 11 residues. Per germline, CDR1 DFQATT and CDR2 SNEGSKA (reference sequence). V gave up 5 bases and J gave up 6 bases, with 8 bases separating them. CDR3 in DNA: TGCAGTGCTTGGGGGCTCAATGAGCAGTTCTTC. Translating gives CSAWGLNEQFF.

The rearrangement uses TRBV7-9 and TRBJ2-1; possibly TRBD1 or TRBD2 for D (5 bases each). This CDR3 contains 15 residues. Germline values: CDR1 SEHNR, CDR2 FQNEAQ (reference sequence). Trimming left V 2 bases short and J 8 bases short, with 16 bases between. CDR3 coding DNA: TGTGCCAGCAGCTTACAAGGGGCCGGGGTCGATGAGCAGTTCTTC. It translates to CASSLQGAGVDEQFF. The full variable domain, in which reference TRBV7-9 and TRBJ2-1 provide the parts outside the CDR3, is DTGVSQNPRHKITKRGQNVTFRCDPISEHNRLYWYRQTLGQGPEFLTYFQNEAQLEKSRLLSDRFSAERPKGSFSTLEIQRTEQGDSAMYLCASSLQGAGVDEQFFGPGTRLTVL.

The rearrangement joins TRBV19 to TRBJ1-1; D not certain. Trimming pared 3 bases from V and 1 base from J, leaving 12 bases between. This CDR3 spans 15 amino acids. CDR1 and CDR2 from the germline V gene are LNHDA and SQIVND (reference sequence). In DNA, the CDR3 is TGTGCCAGTAGTATTGCCCGGGTCGGGAACACTGAAGCTTTCTTT. Translated, it gives CASSIARVGNTEAFF.

The chain employs TRBV11-2 and TRBJ1-2; a weak D match, TRBD1 (5 bases). This CDR3 spans 14 amino acids. In germline, CDR1 is SGHAT, CDR2 FQNNGV. Trimming removed 5 bases from V and 3 bases from J, with 13 bases in between. In nucleotides, the CDR3 is TGTGCCAGCAGCCCCAGGGCCGGGGACTATGGCTACACCTTC. This sequence encodes CASSPRAGDYGYTF.

This clone was seen a few times. The chain uses TRBV29-1 and TRBJ1-1, with D possibly being TRBD1 (5 bases). CDR1 and CDR2 from the germline V gene are SQVTM and ANQGSEA. The V gene lost 6 bases and the J gene lost 5 bases, with 10 bases spanning the gap. The CDR3 sequence is 11 residues long. The CDR3 DNA follows: TGCAGCGTCCCCCGGGGGACTGAAGCTTTCTTT. Its protein product is CSVPRGTEAFF.

The chain is built from TRBV7-2 and TRBJ2-7; TRBD2 matches at 10 bases. The V segment lost 2 bases and the J segment 4 bases; nucleotides outside the gene matches: 2. The germline CDR1 and CDR2 sequences are SGHTA and FQGNSA. This CDR3 is built from 14 residues. The CDR3 is CASSLSGGAYEQYF. Written as DNA, the CDR3 is TGTGCCAGCAGCTTAAGCGGGGGGGCTTACGAGCAGTACTTC.